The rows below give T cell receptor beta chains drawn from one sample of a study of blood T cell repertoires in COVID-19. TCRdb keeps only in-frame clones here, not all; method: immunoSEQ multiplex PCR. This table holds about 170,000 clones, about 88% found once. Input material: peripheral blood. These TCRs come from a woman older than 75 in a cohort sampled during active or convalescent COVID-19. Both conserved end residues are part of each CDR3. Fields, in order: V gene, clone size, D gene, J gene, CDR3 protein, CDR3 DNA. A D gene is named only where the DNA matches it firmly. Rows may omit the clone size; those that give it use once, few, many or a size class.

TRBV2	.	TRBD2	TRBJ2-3	CASCSLGLAGAMGRDTQYF	TGTGCCAGCTGCTCTCTTGGGCTAGCGGGAGCAATGGGCCGAGATACGCAGTATTTT
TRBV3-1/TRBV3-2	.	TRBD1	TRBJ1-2	CASSGDRTGAPGYTF	TGTGCCAGCAGTGGAGATCGGACAGGGGCTCCTGGCTACACCTTC
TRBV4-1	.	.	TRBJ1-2	CASSQDPSYDYTF	TGCGCCAGCAGCCAAGACCCAAGCTATGACTACACCTTC
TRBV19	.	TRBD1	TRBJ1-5	CASSPSDRDNQPQHF	TGTGCCAGTAGCCCCTCGGACAGGGACAATCAGCCCCAGCATTTT
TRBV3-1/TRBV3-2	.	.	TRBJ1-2	CASSQGQVASGYTF	TGTGCCAGCAGCCAAGGACAGGTAGCCTCCGGCTACACCTTC
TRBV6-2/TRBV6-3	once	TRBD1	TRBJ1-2	CASSDRTGNYGYTF	TGTGCCAGCAGTGACCGGACAGGGAACTATGGCTACACCTTC
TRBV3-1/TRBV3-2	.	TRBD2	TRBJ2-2	CASSRLAGAAGELFF	TGTGCCAGCAGCCGACTAGCGGGAGCGGCCGGGGAGCTGTTTTTT
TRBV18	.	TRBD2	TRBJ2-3	CASSLTSGVTDTQYF	TGTGCCAGCTCACTTACGAGCGGGGTTACAGATACGCAGTATTTT
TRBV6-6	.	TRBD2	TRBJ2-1	CASSTTSGNYNEQFF	TGTGCCAGCAGTACGACTAGCGGGAACTACAATGAGCAGTTCTTC
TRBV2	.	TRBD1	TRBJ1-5	CASRTTGGDGGQPQHF	TGTGCCAGCAGGACTACAGGGGGCGATGGTGGTCAGCCCCAGCATTTT